The entry that follows covers one T cell receptor beta chain sequence. This specimen comes from a study of blood T cell repertoires in COVID-19. This CDR3 region has 15 residues. V shed 4 bases, J shed 1 base, and the junction held 4 bases outside the gene matches. Germline assignment: CDR1 ENHRY and CDR2 SYGVKD. Assay used: immunoSEQ multiplex PCR; TCRdb lists only in-frame clones, some missing. Of under 300,000 clones listed, roughly nine tenths were seen once; the top ten hold 5.5% to 8%. Sequenced material: peripheral blood. The V gene is TRBV10-3, the J gene TRBJ1-5, with 7 bases fitting TRBD1. The clonotype was recovered from a man in his sixties with acute or convalescent COVID-19. CDR3 sequence reads: CAISGGGQSNQPQHF. The CDR3 nucleotides read TGTGCCATCAGTGGAGGGGGACAGAGCAATCAGCCCCAGCATTTT.